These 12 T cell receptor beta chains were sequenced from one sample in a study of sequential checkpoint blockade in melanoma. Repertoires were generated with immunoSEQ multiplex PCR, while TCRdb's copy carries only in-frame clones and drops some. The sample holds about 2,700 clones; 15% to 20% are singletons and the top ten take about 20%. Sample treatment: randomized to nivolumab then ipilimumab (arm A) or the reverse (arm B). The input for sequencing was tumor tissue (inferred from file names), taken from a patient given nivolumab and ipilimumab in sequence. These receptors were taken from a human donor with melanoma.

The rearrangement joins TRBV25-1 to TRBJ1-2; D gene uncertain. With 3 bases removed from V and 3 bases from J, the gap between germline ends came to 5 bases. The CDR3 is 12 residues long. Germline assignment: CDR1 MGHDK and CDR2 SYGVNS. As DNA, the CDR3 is TGTGCCAGCAGTGACATTTACTATGGCTACACCTTC. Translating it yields CASSDIYYGYTF.

The CDR3 bases are TGTGCCAGCAGCCAAGGCAGCCCTTTGGGTACGCAGTATTTT. Its translation is CASSQGSPLGTQYF. The genes are TRBV14 and TRBJ2-3, with no clear D. This CDR3 has 14 residues. CDR1 is SGHDN and CDR2 is FVKESK in the germline V gene. Deletions cut 1 base from V and 8 bases from J, with 13 bases between.

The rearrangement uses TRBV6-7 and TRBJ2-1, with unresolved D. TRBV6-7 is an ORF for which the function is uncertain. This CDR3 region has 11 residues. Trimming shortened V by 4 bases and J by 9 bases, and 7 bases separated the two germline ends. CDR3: CASSSGGEQFF. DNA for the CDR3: TGTGCCAGCAGTTCGGGTGGTGAGCAGTTCTTC.

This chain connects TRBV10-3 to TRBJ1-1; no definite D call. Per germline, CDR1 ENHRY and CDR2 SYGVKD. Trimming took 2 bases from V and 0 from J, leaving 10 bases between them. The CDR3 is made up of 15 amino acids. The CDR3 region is CAISETADLNTEAFF. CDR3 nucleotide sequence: TGTGCCATCAGTGAGACGGCGGATCTGAACACTGAAGCTTTCTTT.

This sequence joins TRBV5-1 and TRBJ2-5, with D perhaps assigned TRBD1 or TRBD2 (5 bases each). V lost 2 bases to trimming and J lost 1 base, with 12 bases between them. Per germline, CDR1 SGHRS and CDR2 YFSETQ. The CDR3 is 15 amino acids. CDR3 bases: TGCGCCAGCAGCTTTTCAGGGACCCCCCAAGAGACCCAGTACTTC. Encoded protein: CASSFSGTPQETQYF.

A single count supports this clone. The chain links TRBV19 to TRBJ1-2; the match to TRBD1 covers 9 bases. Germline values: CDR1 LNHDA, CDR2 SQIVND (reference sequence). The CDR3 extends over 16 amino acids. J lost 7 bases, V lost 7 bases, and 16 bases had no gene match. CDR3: CASTPLYVQGAAGYTF. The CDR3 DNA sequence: TGTGCCAGTACCCCCCTCTACGTACAGGGGGCAGCTGGCTACACCTTC.

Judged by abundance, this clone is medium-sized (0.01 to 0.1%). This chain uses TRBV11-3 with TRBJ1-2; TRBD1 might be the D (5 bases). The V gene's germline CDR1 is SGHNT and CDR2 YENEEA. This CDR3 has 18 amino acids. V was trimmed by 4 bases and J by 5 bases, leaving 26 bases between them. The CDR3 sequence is CASSSPQAGGGEEYGYTF. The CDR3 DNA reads TGTGCCAGCAGCTCCCCTCAGGCCGGTGGGGGGGAGGAATATGGCTACACCTTC.

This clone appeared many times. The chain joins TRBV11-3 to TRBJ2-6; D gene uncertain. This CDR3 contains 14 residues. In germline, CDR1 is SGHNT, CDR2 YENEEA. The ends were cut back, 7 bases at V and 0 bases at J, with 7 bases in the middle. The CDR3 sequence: CASTSASGANVLTF. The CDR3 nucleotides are TGTGCCAGCACCTCCGCCTCTGGGGCCAACGTCCTGACTTTC.

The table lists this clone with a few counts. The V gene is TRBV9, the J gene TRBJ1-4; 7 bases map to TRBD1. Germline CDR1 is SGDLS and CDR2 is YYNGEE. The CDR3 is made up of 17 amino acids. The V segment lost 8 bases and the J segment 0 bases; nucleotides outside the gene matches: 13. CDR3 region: CASTRGTEASTNEKLFF. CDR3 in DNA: TGTGCCAGTACCCGGGGGACAGAGGCCTCAACTAATGAAAAACTGTTTTTT.

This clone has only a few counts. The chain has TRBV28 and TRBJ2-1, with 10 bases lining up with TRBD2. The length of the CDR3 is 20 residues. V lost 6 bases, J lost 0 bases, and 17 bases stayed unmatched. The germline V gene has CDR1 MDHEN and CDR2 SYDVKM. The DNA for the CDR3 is TGTGCCAGCAGCGGACCCCTGACTAGCGGGTGGATTAGCTCCTACAATGAGCAGTTCTTC. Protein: CASSGPLTSGWISSYNEQFF. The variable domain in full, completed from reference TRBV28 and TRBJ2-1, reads DVKVTQSSRYLVKRTGEKVFLECVQDMDHENMFWYRQDPGLGLRLIYFSYDVKMKEKGDIPEGYSVSREKKERFSLILESASTNQTSMYLCASSGPLTSGWISSYNEQFFGPGTRLTVL.

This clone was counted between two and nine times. The CDR3 region is CASIRVADTQYF. Written as DNA, the CDR3 is TGTGCCAGCATAAGAGTCGCAGATACGCAGTATTTT. The chain links TRBV9 to TRBJ2-3; no clear D gene. V dropped 6 bases and J dropped 4 bases, with 9 bases sitting between them. Germline CDR1 is SGDLS and CDR2 is YYNGEE. The CDR3 spans 12 residues.

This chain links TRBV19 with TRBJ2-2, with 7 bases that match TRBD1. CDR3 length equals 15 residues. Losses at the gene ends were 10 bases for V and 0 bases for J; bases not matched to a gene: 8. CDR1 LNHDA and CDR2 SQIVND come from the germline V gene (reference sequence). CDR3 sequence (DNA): TGTGCCACTCGCCTGGGACAGACGAACACCGGGGAGCTGTTTTTT. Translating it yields CATRLGQTNTGELFF.